This entry lists 23 T cell receptor beta chains sequenced from one sample in a study of T cells in Graves' hyperthyroidism and ophthalmopathy. Template material for amplifying TCR beta CDR3 regions consisted of RNA transcripts. Researchers ran a first-round RT-PCR on the TCR CDR3 using the HTBI primer set. TCRdb ran MiXCR on the multiplex PCR reads and lists one entry per CDR3 protein. This sample carries under 350,000 distinct CDR3 sequences, 13% of them seen once, and the ten largest clones take 7% to 8.5%. The sample comprised blood. The source is a woman younger than 45 with Graves' hyperthyroidism that later progressed to Graves' ophthalmopathy.

This clonotype was observed at least ten times. The chain recombines TRBV18 with TRBJ2-5; D gene uncertain. V shed 3 bases and J shed 1 base, with 9 bases lying between them. The CDR3 is made up of 14 amino acids. Germline V CDR1 and CDR2: KGHSH, LQKENI. The CDR3 protein is CASSPTAGQETQYF. DNA for the CDR3: TGTGCCAGCTCACCGACGGCAGGCCAAGAGACCCAGTACTTC.

The rearrangement joins TRBV29-1 to TRBJ2-2; no reliable D call. Germline values: CDR1 SQVTM, CDR2 ANQGSEA. The germline V and J ends were trimmed by 0 bases and 7 bases, with 6 bases remaining between them. This CDR3 has 12 amino acids. DNA of the CDR3: TGCAGCGTTGAAGATTCGGGCGGGGAGCTGTTTTTT. Its protein is CSVEDSGGELFF.

There are many counts of this clonotype. In DNA form, the CDR3 reads TGTGCCAGCAGCTCGGGACTAGCGGAAAGCTCCTACAATGAGCAGTTCTTC. Protein: CASSSGLAESSYNEQFF. The chain couples TRBV5-8 to TRBJ2-1; 11 nucleotides line up with TRBD2. J lost 0 bases, V lost 3 bases, and 5 bases had no gene match. Per the germline V gene, CDR1 is SGHTS and CDR2 is YDEGEE. The CDR3 contains 17 residues.

This clonotype was counted ten times or more. The rearrangement uses TRBV2 and TRBJ1-1; 8 nucleotides match TRBD1. Unmatched junction bases numbered 6, after V lost 2 bases and J lost 1 base. This CDR3 is built from 16 residues. Per the germline V gene, CDR1 is SNHLY and CDR2 is FYNNEI. CDR3: CASSEPGTGSNTEAFF. As DNA, the CDR3 is TGTGCCAGCAGTGAACCGGGGACAGGATCGAACACTGAAGCTTTCTTT.

The chain is built from TRBV20-1 and TRBJ2-7, with 8 bases that match TRBD1. From germline, CDR1 is DFQATT and CDR2 SNEGSKA (reference sequence). The CDR3 extends over 17 amino acids. Trimming at V came to 5 bases and at J to 0 bases, leaving 15 bases not matched to a gene. CDR3 bases: TGCAGTGCTCCGCACACAAAGGGACAGGCCTTCTCCTACGAGCAGTACTTC. Its protein product is CSAPHTKGQAFSYEQYF.

This clonotype was recorded at least ten times. J is TRBJ2-5 and V is TRBV6-1, with D perhaps TRBD1 (5 bases). Deletions cut 1 base from V and 2 bases from J, with 14 bases between. CDR1 and CDR2 (germline): MNHNS, SASEGT. The CDR3 has 16 amino acids. The CDR3 sequence is CASSEEFGQGQETQYF. CDR3 nucleotide sequence: TGTGCCAGCAGTGAAGAGTTTGGGCAGGGACAAGAGACCCAGTACTTC.

The chain is built from TRBV9 and TRBJ2-1; maybe TRBD1 (5 bases). V lost 3 bases and J 10 bases, leaving 14 bases between the germline ends. The CDR3 totals 13 residues. Germline loops: CDR1 SGDLS, CDR2 YYNGEE. The CDR3 loop is CASSATPAGEQFF. DNA for the CDR3: TGTGCCAGCAGCGCGACCCCCGCAGGGGAGCAGTTCTTC.

At least ten counts were recorded for this clonotype. This clone may be a read error of a much larger clone one base away. This chain uses TRBV30 with TRBJ2-1; D is unresolved. Germline V lookup: CDR1 GTSNPN, CDR2 SVGIG (reference sequence). The CDR3 extends over 14 amino acids. V lost 3 bases to trimming and J lost 3 bases, with 12 bases between them. The CDR3 loop is CAWRGKRNYNEQFF. CDR3 nucleotides: TGTGCCTGGAGAGGCAAGCGTAACTACAATGAGCAGTTCTTC.

This clonotype showed up many times. V gene TRBV27 combines with J gene TRBJ2-1; D remains ambiguous. Germline CDR1 and CDR2: MNHEY and SMNVEV (reference sequence). The CDR3 extends over 15 amino acids. The V end lost 0 bases, the J end lost 4 bases, and 10 bases lay between the germline ends. CDR3 DNA sequence: TGTGCCAGCAGTTTATCGCCTACAATGTACAATGAGCAGTTCTTC. This codes for CASSLSPTMYNEQFF.

This clonotype appeared many times. This rearrangement joins TRBV4-1 to TRBJ2-1, with 8 positions matching TRBD2. The junction had 9 bases not matched to a gene; V was cut back by 5 bases and J by 3 bases. Germline CDR1 is MGHRA and CDR2 is YSYEKL. This CDR3 has 16 amino acids. CDR3 DNA: TGCGCCAGCAGCGATCTAGTAGCGGGACACTACAATGAGCAGTTCTTC. Amino acids: CASSDLVAGHYNEQFF.

This clonotype has a count of ten or more. V gene TRBV27 combines with J gene TRBJ1-5; D is perhaps TRBD1 (6 bases). Germline-derived CDR1 and CDR2 are MNHEY and SMNVEV (reference sequence). V was pared by 0 bases and J by 5 bases, with 14 bases between. This CDR3 comprises 16 residues. The CDR3 is CASSLSGRGGYQPQHF. The CDR3 nucleotides are TGTGCCAGCAGTTTATCGGGCAGGGGCGGGTATCAGCCCCAGCATTTT.

This clonotype was observed many times. V gene TRBV2 combines with J gene TRBJ1-2; a weak D match, TRBD1 (5 bases). Germline V gene data show CDR1 as SNHLY and CDR2 as FYNNEI. The length of the CDR3 is 14 residues. V was pared by 6 bases and J by 2 bases, with 13 bases between. In nucleotides, the CDR3 is TGTGCCAGCAGGACGTGGGGGGAAAACTATGGCTACACCTTC. Protein product: CASRTWGENYGYTF.

This clonotype appeared a single time. Since a much larger clone is just one base distant, this may be a read error. The V call is TRBV25-1, the J call TRBJ1-1, with D hard to call. Per germline, CDR1 MGHDK and CDR2 SYGVNS. This CDR3 comprises 12 residues. The CDR3 bases are TGTGCCAGTTCTGAGTTGAACACTGAAGCTTCCTTT. It yields the protein CASSELNTEASF.

The V gene is TRBV4-3, the J gene TRBJ1-3; D unresolved. The V and J ends lost 0 bases and 4 bases respectively, with 4 bases between them. The CDR3 covers 13 residues. CDR1 and CDR2 (germline): LGHNA, YSLEER. CDR3 loop: CASSQERGNTIYF. CDR3 in DNA: TGCGCCAGCAGCCAAGAACGGGGAAACACCATATATTTT.

This clonotype has a count of ten or more. The chain employs TRBV12-3 or TRBV12-4 and TRBJ1-2; 7 nucleotides match TRBD1. This CDR3 spans 15 amino acids. The ends lost 3 bases at V and 4 bases at J; junction bases unmatched: 8. The CDR3, as DNA: TGTGCCAGCAGTTTCACTAGGGACAGTTTCTATGGCTACACCTTC. Translating it yields CASSFTRDSFYGYTF.

This clonotype was seen a few times. The CDR3 DNA is TGCAGTGCGGAAAGGACAGGGAAAGAGACCCAGTACTTC. Its protein is CSAERTGKETQYF. The rearrangement joins TRBV20-1 to TRBJ2-5; 8 positions match TRBD1. Trimming removed 6 bases from V and 3 bases from J; junction bases left unmatched: 6. Germline V lookup: CDR1 DFQATT, CDR2 SNEGSKA (reference sequence). This CDR3 comprises 13 residues.

This clonotype has only a few counts. The chain links TRBV19 to TRBJ2-2, with a weak D call TRBD1 (6 bases). Germline lookup yields CDR1 LNHDA and CDR2 SQIVND (reference sequence). There are 13 residues in the CDR3. Trimming removed 11 bases at V and 5 bases at J, with 15 bases between. Written as DNA, the CDR3 is TGTGCCGGCCGGGACATCCAAACCGGGGAGCTGTTTTTT. This codes for CAGRDIQTGELFF.

This rearrangement joins TRBV19 to TRBJ2-7; the D is unclear. Germline V gene lookup returns CDR1 LNHDA and CDR2 SQIVND (reference sequence). Between the trimmed V and J ends, which lost 9 bases and 3 bases, there was a span of 9 bases. CDR3 size: 11 residues. The CDR3 sequence is CASGFFYEQYF. For the CDR3, the DNA is TGTGCCAGCGGATTTTTCTACGAGCAGTACTTC. Full variable domain (rest looked up from reference TRBV19 and TRBJ2-7): DGGITQSPKYLFRKEGQNVTLSCEQNLNHDAMYWYRQDPGQGLRLIYYSQIVNDFQKGDIAEGYSVSREKKESFPLTVTSAQKNPTAFYLCASGFFYEQYFGPGTRLTVT.

The rearrangement links TRBV12-3 or TRBV12-4 to TRBJ2-1; D uncertain. V lost 2 bases and J 7 bases, leaving 12 bases between the germline ends. This CDR3 is 14 amino acids long. The CDR3 bases are TGTGCCAGCAGTTTATTGGACCCGTTTAATGAGCAGTTCTTC. Protein sequence: CASSLLDPFNEQFF.

This clonotype appeared many times. The chain has TRBV12-3 or TRBV12-4 and TRBJ2-7, with 11 bases identical to TRBD2. With 6 bases clipped from V and 3 bases from J, the junction kept 4 bases outside the gene matches. The CDR3 spans 14 residues. The CDR3 here is CASSRTSGFYEQYF. The CDR3 DNA reads as TGTGCCAGCAGCAGGACTAGCGGGTTCTACGAGCAGTACTTC.

This chain connects TRBV4-1 to TRBJ2-5; TRBD2 aligns across 10 bases. Germline loops: CDR1 MGHRA, CDR2 YSYEKL. J gave up 5 bases and V 1 base, and 16 bases lay outside the gene matches. The CDR3 is 19 residues long. The CDR3, as DNA: TGCGCCAGCAGCCAAGGAACTTCCCCTCTAGCGGGAGTCGATGAGACCCAGTACTTC. Amino acid sequence: CASSQGTSPLAGVDETQYF.

This clonotype occurred a few times. The chain is built from TRBV5-1 and TRBJ2-7; TRBD2 matches 13 bases. This CDR3 region has 14 residues. The J segment lost 5 bases and the V segment lost 7 bases, leaving 6 bases of the junction unmatched. The germline V gene has CDR1 SGHRS and CDR2 YFSETQ. In DNA form, the CDR3 reads TGCGCCAGCGTAAGGACTAGCGGGAGTCACGAGCAGTACTTC. It is translated as CASVRTSGSHEQYF.

This clonotype came up many times. The rearrangement links TRBV28 to TRBJ2-7; no clear D gene. Germline V gene lookup returns CDR1 MDHEN and CDR2 SYDVKM. This CDR3 spans 14 amino acids. Between the trimmed V and J ends, which lost 7 bases and 2 bases, there was a span of 15 bases. As DNA, the CDR3 is TGTGCCAGCACTACACCCGAAGCCGCCTACGAGCAGTACTTC. Protein: CASTTPEAAYEQYF.